Listed below are T cell receptor beta chains from one sample, sequenced in a study of molecular identifiers for immune sequencing clone quantification. MiXCR, run by TCRdb on the PCR reads, gives a single entry per CDR3 protein. This repertoire shows a few hundred thousand distinct CDR3 sequences, 24% found once; its top ten account for about 0.71%. The sequenced sample consisted of naive CD8+ T cells from blood, with Jurkat cell RNA spiked in. The receptors come from a human donor in good health. Some libraries in this study had Jurkat cell RNA spiked in. The CDR3 runs from the conserved cysteine through the conserved F or W. The order of the fields is D gene, J gene, V gene, clone size, CDR3 DNA, CDR3 protein. D genes are given only for firm matches. A clone size is listed for some rows: how often the clone was seen (once, few, many), or a class if it is expanded.

d_call: NA; j_call: TRBJ2-7; v_call: TRBV7-9; clone_size: NA; cdr3_nt: TGTGCCAGCACGGGGGCCCACGAGCAGTACTTC; cdr3_aa: CASTGAHEQYF
d_call: TRBD1; j_call: TRBJ1-3; v_call: TRBV4-1; clone_size: many; cdr3_nt: TGCGCCAGCAGACAGGGGGCTGGAAACACCATATATTTT; cdr3_aa: CASRQGAGNTIYF
d_call: NA; j_call: TRBJ2-7; v_call: TRBV14; clone_size: few; cdr3_nt: TGTGCCAGCAGCCACGGTAGGGCCTACGAGCAGTACTTC; cdr3_aa: CASSHGRAYEQYF
d_call: TRBD2; j_call: TRBJ2-5; v_call: TRBV6-5; clone_size: few; cdr3_nt: TGTGCCAGCAGGAGACTAGCGGGGGGCCAAGAGACCCAGTACTTC; cdr3_aa: CASRRLAGGQETQYF
d_call: TRBD1; j_call: TRBJ1-5; v_call: TRBV30; clone_size: NA; cdr3_nt: TGTGCCCGCCCCGGCCGACAGGGGGCTGGTCAGCCCCAGCATTTT; cdr3_aa: CARPGRQGAGQPQHF
d_call: NA; j_call: TRBJ2-7; v_call: TRBV9; clone_size: few; cdr3_nt: TGTGCCAGCAGCTCAATTCCGTTTTCCGAGCAGTACTTC; cdr3_aa: CASSSIPFSEQYF
d_call: NA; j_call: TRBJ1-1; v_call: TRBV12-3/TRBV12-4; clone_size: few; cdr3_nt: TGTGCCAGCCTCCTCCTGAACACTGAAGCTTTCTTT; cdr3_aa: CASLLLNTEAFF
d_call: NA; j_call: TRBJ1-1; v_call: TRBV7-9; clone_size: many; cdr3_nt: TGTGCCAGCAGCCCTCGAGGGGCCTCGAGGACTGAAGCTTTCTTT; cdr3_aa: CASSPRGASRTEAFF
d_call: NA; j_call: TRBJ2-3; v_call: TRBV28; clone_size: many; cdr3_nt: TGTGCCAGCAGTTCCAGGGTTGATACGCAGTATTTT; cdr3_aa: CASSSRVDTQYF
d_call: NA; j_call: TRBJ2-2; v_call: TRBV7-9; clone_size: many; cdr3_nt: TGTGCCAGCAGCACCACTAGGAACACCGGGGAGCTGTTTTTT; cdr3_aa: CASSTTRNTGELFF
d_call: TRBD1; j_call: TRBJ1-4; v_call: TRBV3-1; clone_size: few; cdr3_nt: TGTGCCAGCAGCCAAGAACACGGACAGGATTGGGCTAATGAAAAACTGTTTTTT; cdr3_aa: CASSQEHGQDWANEKLFF
d_call: NA; j_call: TRBJ2-7; v_call: TRBV11-2; clone_size: once; cdr3_nt: TGTGCCAGCAGCCCTATCGACACCCGCTCCTACGAGCAGTACTTC; cdr3_aa: CASSPIDTRSYEQYF
d_call: NA; j_call: TRBJ2-4; v_call: TRBV7-9; clone_size: few; cdr3_nt: TGTGCCAGCAGCTTAGGGACAATGAAAAACATTCAGTACTTC; cdr3_aa: CASSLGTMKNIQYF
d_call: NA; j_call: TRBJ1-2; v_call: TRBV14; clone_size: few; cdr3_nt: TGTGCCAGCAGCCAGGACAAGCGAGGTGGCTACACCTTC; cdr3_aa: CASSQDKRGGYTF
d_call: TRBD1; j_call: TRBJ2-4; v_call: TRBV28; clone_size: many; cdr3_nt: TGTGCCAGCAGCATAGGGGGCTGGCTCAACTTC; cdr3_aa: CASSIGGWLNF
d_call: NA; j_call: TRBJ2-7; v_call: TRBV6-5; clone_size: NA; cdr3_nt: TGTGCCAGCAGTTACCAGTCTACCCCCGGCTACGAGCAGTACTTC; cdr3_aa: CASSYQSTPGYEQYF
d_call: NA; j_call: TRBJ1-6; v_call: TRBV27; clone_size: NA; cdr3_nt: TGTGCCAGCAGTTTAAAAGAACCGCTACTCTCCTATAATTCACCCCTCCACTTT; cdr3_aa: CASSLKEPLLSYNSPLHF
d_call: TRBD2; j_call: TRBJ2-7; v_call: TRBV20-1; clone_size: few; cdr3_nt: TGCAGTGCTAGAGCGGTGTCAGGGACTAACGAGCAGTACTTC; cdr3_aa: CSARAVSGTNEQYF
d_call: TRBD1; j_call: TRBJ2-7; v_call: TRBV5-1; clone_size: many; cdr3_nt: TGCGCCAGCAGCTTCCTGGGACAGGGCTCCTACGAGCAGTACTTC; cdr3_aa: CASSFLGQGSYEQYF
d_call: TRBD2; j_call: TRBJ2-7; v_call: TRBV19; clone_size: few; cdr3_nt: TGTGCCAGTAGTATTGGTCTAGCGGGGGCCTACGAGCAGTACTTC; cdr3_aa: CASSIGLAGAYEQYF
d_call: NA; j_call: TRBJ1-5; v_call: TRBV24-1; clone_size: many; cdr3_nt: TGTGCCACCAGCGATCAGGGAGATCAGCCCCAGCATTTT; cdr3_aa: CATSDQGDQPQHF
d_call: NA; j_call: TRBJ2-2; v_call: TRBV11-2; clone_size: many; cdr3_nt: TGTGCCAGCAGCTTAGATGTACGGACATTGAACACCGGGGAGCTGTTTTTT; cdr3_aa: CASSLDVRTLNTGELFF
d_call: NA; j_call: TRBJ1-1; v_call: TRBV5-1; clone_size: NA; cdr3_nt: TGCGCCAGCAGCTTGATTTTTACGAACACTGAAGCTTTCTTT; cdr3_aa: CASSLIFTNTEAFF
d_call: TRBD2; j_call: TRBJ2-7; v_call: TRBV7-9; clone_size: many; cdr3_nt: TGTGCCACGAATGGGCGGGAGTTAGACGAGCAGTACTTC; cdr3_aa: CATNGRELDEQYF
d_call: NA; j_call: TRBJ2-2; v_call: TRBV27; clone_size: NA; cdr3_nt: TGTGCCAGCAGTCTGGTTATTGCCGAGGAGCTGTTTTTT; cdr3_aa: CASSLVIAEELFF
d_call: NA; j_call: TRBJ1-1; v_call: TRBV11-2; clone_size: NA; cdr3_nt: TGTGCCGGCAGCATCGCCGGGACAGAAGCTTTCTTT; cdr3_aa: CAGSIAGTEAFF
d_call: TRBD1; j_call: TRBJ2-7; v_call: TRBV20-1; clone_size: NA; cdr3_nt: TGCAGTGCTAGAGATCGACAGGGACAGGGGTATGAGTACGAGCAGTACTTC; cdr3_aa: CSARDRQGQGYEYEQYF
d_call: TRBD2; j_call: TRBJ2-7; v_call: TRBV4-3; clone_size: NA; cdr3_nt: TGCGCCAGCCGCGAAGGACTAGCGGGGTCCGCGCAGTACTTC; cdr3_aa: CASREGLAGSAQYF
d_call: NA; j_call: TRBJ2-5; v_call: TRBV6-5; clone_size: NA; cdr3_nt: TGTGCCAGCAACTCAACGCCTTCTCAGCAAGAGACCCAGTACTTC; cdr3_aa: CASNSTPSQQETQYF
d_call: NA; j_call: TRBJ1-1; v_call: TRBV24-1; clone_size: many; cdr3_nt: TGTGCCACCAGTGATTTGGACACTGAAGCTTTCTTT; cdr3_aa: CATSDLDTEAFF
d_call: TRBD1; j_call: TRBJ1-1; v_call: TRBV7-9; clone_size: once; cdr3_nt: TGTGCCCGCCGCGGCGACAGGGTATTAACTGAAGCTTTCTTT; cdr3_aa: CARRGDRVLTEAFF
d_call: NA; j_call: TRBJ2-2; v_call: TRBV7-9; clone_size: NA; cdr3_nt: TGTGCCAGCAACCTCCTTATCGCCTGGGGGGAGCTGTTTTTT; cdr3_aa: CASNLLIAWGELFF
d_call: NA; j_call: TRBJ2-7; v_call: TRBV7-9; clone_size: once; cdr3_nt: TGTGCCAGCAGCTCGGAAGGGCCAACGGGAACATCCTACGAGCAGTACTTC; cdr3_aa: CASSSEGPTGTSYEQYF
d_call: NA; j_call: TRBJ2-5; v_call: TRBV6-5; clone_size: many; cdr3_nt: TGTGCCAGCAGTTACTCCGGGGGCGTACAAGAGACCCAGTACTTC; cdr3_aa: CASSYSGGVQETQYF
d_call: NA; j_call: TRBJ2-2; v_call: TRBV20-1; clone_size: NA; cdr3_nt: TGCAGTGCTAGAGATCTCCGGACTGACTTCTCCGGGGAGCTGTTTTTT; cdr3_aa: CSARDLRTDFSGELFF
d_call: TRBD2; j_call: TRBJ2-7; v_call: TRBV7-9; clone_size: NA; cdr3_nt: TGTGCCAGCAGCGGGACTAGCGGGCGCCCCGCGCAGTACTTC; cdr3_aa: CASSGTSGRPAQYF
d_call: NA; j_call: TRBJ1-6; v_call: TRBV19; clone_size: few; cdr3_nt: TGTGCCAGTAGTTCGCGTCCCGATGCCTGGTCACCCCTCCACTTT; cdr3_aa: CASSSRPDAWSPLHF
d_call: NA; j_call: TRBJ1-1; v_call: TRBV7-9; clone_size: few; cdr3_nt: TGTGCCAGCAGCTTAGGGCAATTCGGCCAGGGCACGAACACTGAAGCTTTCTTT; cdr3_aa: CASSLGQFGQGTNTEAFF
d_call: TRBD1; j_call: TRBJ2-5; v_call: TRBV29-1; clone_size: many; cdr3_nt: TGCAGCGTTGAAGATTTTAACAGGGGCCAAGAGACCCAGTACTTC; cdr3_aa: CSVEDFNRGQETQYF
d_call: NA; j_call: TRBJ1-2; v_call: TRBV29-1; clone_size: NA; cdr3_nt: TGCAGTATTTCTGCAGGGTTTCGTAACTATGGCTACACCTTC; cdr3_aa: CSISAGFRNYGYTF
d_call: NA; j_call: TRBJ2-3; v_call: TRBV7-8; clone_size: NA; cdr3_nt: TGTGCCAGCGGGGGAGGTTTGGCGGGGGCCACCTGGGGGGATACGCAGTATTTT; cdr3_aa: CASGGGLAGATWGDTQYF
d_call: NA; j_call: TRBJ2-7; v_call: TRBV28; clone_size: few; cdr3_nt: TGTGCCAGCAGTTTGAGGGGTCTAGTCGGGGTCTACGAGCAGTACTTC; cdr3_aa: CASSLRGLVGVYEQYF
d_call: TRBD2; j_call: TRBJ2-3; v_call: TRBV11-2; clone_size: NA; cdr3_nt: TGTGCCAGCAGCCCGTCAGGGACTAGCGGCGATACGCAGTATTTT; cdr3_aa: CASSPSGTSGDTQYF
d_call: NA; j_call: TRBJ1-5; v_call: TRBV6-6; clone_size: many; cdr3_nt: TGTGCCAGCAGTTCCTTCGGAGGGTCTCAGCCCCAGCATTTT; cdr3_aa: CASSSFGGSQPQHF
d_call: NA; j_call: TRBJ2-7; v_call: TRBV14; clone_size: NA; cdr3_nt: TGTGCCAGCAGCCCTGGGCGAGGGAGCTACGCGCCGTACTTC; cdr3_aa: CASSPGRGSYAPYF
d_call: NA; j_call: TRBJ2-7; v_call: TRBV27; clone_size: few; cdr3_nt: TGTGCCAGCAGTGCGACGGGGGGCGGGGGCTACGAGCAGTACTTC; cdr3_aa: CASSATGGGGYEQYF
d_call: TRBD2; j_call: TRBJ2-3; v_call: TRBV28; clone_size: NA; cdr3_nt: TGTGCCAGCAGTTTAAAAAGCGGGAGACTAGATACGCAGTATTTT; cdr3_aa: CASSLKSGRLDTQYF
d_call: TRBD2; j_call: TRBJ2-1; v_call: TRBV7-2; clone_size: NA; cdr3_nt: TGTGCCAGCAGCTTGCTAGCGGGGGGTTCCTACAATGAGCAGTTCTTC; cdr3_aa: CASSLLAGGSYNEQFF
d_call: TRBD2; j_call: TRBJ2-1; v_call: TRBV4-3; clone_size: many; cdr3_nt: TGCGCCAGCAGCCAAGATAGAGAAGAAGCGGGGGAGTCTGAGTTCTTC; cdr3_aa: CASSQDREEAGESEFF
d_call: TRBD2; j_call: TRBJ2-7; v_call: TRBV19; clone_size: many; cdr3_nt: TGTGCCAGTCAACCGACTAGCGGGAGTGATTACGAGCAGTACTTC; cdr3_aa: CASQPTSGSDYEQYF
d_call: NA; j_call: TRBJ2-7; v_call: TRBV7-9; clone_size: NA; cdr3_nt: TGTGCCAGCAGCTCGCGACAGGGACTCCCCTACGAGCAGTACTTC; cdr3_aa: CASSSRQGLPYEQYF
d_call: NA; j_call: TRBJ2-2; v_call: TRBV27; clone_size: NA; cdr3_nt: TGTGCCAGCAGTTTAGGGGCAGGGGTCCTGAACACCGGGGAGCTGTTTTTT; cdr3_aa: CASSLGAGVLNTGELFF
d_call: NA; j_call: TRBJ1-2; v_call: TRBV20-1; clone_size: NA; cdr3_nt: TGCAGTGCTAGGGACCGGGACACATTATACTATGGCTACACCTTC; cdr3_aa: CSARDRDTLYYGYTF
d_call: NA; j_call: TRBJ2-3; v_call: TRBV7-9; clone_size: NA; cdr3_nt: TGTGCCTGCAGCTCGGACTATAGAGTCACAGATACGCAGTATTTT; cdr3_aa: CACSSDYRVTDTQYF
d_call: NA; j_call: TRBJ2-2; v_call: TRBV5-6; clone_size: many; cdr3_nt: TGTGCCAGCAGCTTAAGTTTGGCACGAGACACCGGGGAGCTGTTTTTT; cdr3_aa: CASSLSLARDTGELFF
d_call: NA; j_call: TRBJ2-3; v_call: TRBV27; clone_size: many; cdr3_nt: TGTGCCAGCAGTCCCCAGGCTAGCACAGATACGCAGTATTTT; cdr3_aa: CASSPQASTDTQYF
d_call: TRBD1; j_call: TRBJ2-2; v_call: TRBV14; clone_size: many; cdr3_nt: TGTGCCAGCAGTCTGGGCCCGGGACAGGGATACACCGGGGAGCTGTTTTTT; cdr3_aa: CASSLGPGQGYTGELFF
d_call: NA; j_call: TRBJ1-1; v_call: TRBV5-1; clone_size: NA; cdr3_nt: TGCGCCAGCAGCGGGGCAATTAACACTGAAGCTTTCTTT; cdr3_aa: CASSGAINTEAFF
d_call: TRBD2; j_call: TRBJ2-3; v_call: TRBV23-1; clone_size: many; cdr3_nt: TGCGCCAGCAGTCAGTCCCTAGCGGGGAGGGATACGCAGTATTTT; cdr3_aa: CASSQSLAGRDTQYF